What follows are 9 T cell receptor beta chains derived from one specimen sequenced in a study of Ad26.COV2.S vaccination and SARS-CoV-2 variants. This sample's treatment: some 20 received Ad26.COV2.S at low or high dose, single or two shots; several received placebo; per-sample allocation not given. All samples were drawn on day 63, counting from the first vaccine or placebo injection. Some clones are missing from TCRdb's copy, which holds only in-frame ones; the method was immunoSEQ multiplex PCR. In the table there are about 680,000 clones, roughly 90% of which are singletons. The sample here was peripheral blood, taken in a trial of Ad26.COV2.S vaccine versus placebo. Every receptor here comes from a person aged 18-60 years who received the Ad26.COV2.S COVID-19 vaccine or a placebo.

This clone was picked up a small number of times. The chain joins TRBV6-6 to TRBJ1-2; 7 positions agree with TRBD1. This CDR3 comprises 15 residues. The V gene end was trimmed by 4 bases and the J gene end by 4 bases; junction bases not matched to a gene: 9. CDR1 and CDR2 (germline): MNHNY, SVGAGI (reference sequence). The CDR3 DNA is TGTGCCAGCAGTTGGGACCAGGGGGGAGGCTATGGCTACACCTTC. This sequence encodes CASSWDQGGGYGYTF.

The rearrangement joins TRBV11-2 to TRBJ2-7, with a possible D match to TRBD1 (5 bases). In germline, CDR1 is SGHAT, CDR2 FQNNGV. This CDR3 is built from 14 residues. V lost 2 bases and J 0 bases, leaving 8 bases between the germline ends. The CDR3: CASSLNRISYEQYF. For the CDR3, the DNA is TGTGCCAGCAGCTTAAACAGGATCTCCTACGAGCAGTACTTC.

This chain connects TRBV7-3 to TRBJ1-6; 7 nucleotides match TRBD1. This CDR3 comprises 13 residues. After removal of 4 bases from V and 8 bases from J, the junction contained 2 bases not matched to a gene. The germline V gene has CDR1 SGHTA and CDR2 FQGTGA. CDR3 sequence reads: CASSSDRDSPLHF. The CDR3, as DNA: TGTGCCAGCAGCTCTGACAGGGATTCACCCCTCCACTTT.

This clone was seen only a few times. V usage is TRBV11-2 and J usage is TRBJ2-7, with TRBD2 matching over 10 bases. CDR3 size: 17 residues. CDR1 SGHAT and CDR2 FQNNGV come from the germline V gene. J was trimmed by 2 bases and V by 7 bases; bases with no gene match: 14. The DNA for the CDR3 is TGTGCCAGCACCAGGGGGGCTAGCGGGAGATCCCCCTACGAGCAGTACTTC. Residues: CASTRGASGRSPYEQYF. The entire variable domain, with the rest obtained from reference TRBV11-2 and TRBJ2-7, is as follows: EAGVAQSPRYKIIEKRQSVAFWCNPISGHATLYWYQQILGQGPKLLIQFQNNGVVDDSQLPKDRFSAERLKGVDSTLKIQPAKLEDSAVYLCASTRGASGRSPYEQYFGPGTRLTVT.

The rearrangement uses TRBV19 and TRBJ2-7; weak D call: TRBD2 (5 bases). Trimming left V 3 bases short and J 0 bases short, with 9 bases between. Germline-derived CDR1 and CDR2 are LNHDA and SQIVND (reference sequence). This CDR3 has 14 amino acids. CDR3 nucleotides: TGTGCCAGTAGTATCCTGGGGAGCTCCTACGAGCAGTACTTC. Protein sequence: CASSILGSSYEQYF.

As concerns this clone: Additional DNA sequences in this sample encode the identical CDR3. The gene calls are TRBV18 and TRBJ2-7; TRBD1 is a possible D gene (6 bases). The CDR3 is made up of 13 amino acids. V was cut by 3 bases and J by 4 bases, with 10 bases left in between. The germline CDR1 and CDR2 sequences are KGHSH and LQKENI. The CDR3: CASSPGAGYEQYF. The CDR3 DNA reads TGTGCCAGCTCACCGGGGGCCGGGTACGAGCAGTACTTC.

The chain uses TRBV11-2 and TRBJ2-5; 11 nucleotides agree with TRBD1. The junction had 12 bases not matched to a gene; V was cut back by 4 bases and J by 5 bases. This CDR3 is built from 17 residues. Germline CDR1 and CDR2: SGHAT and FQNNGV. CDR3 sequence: CASSSTGGQGARETQYF. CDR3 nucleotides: TGTGCCAGCAGCTCGACCGGCGGACAGGGGGCGAGGGAGACCCAGTACTTC.

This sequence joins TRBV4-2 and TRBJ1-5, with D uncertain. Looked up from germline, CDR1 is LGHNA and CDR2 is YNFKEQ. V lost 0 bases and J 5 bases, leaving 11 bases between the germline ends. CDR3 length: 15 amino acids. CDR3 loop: CASSQDRRSDQPQHF. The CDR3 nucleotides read TGTGCCAGCAGCCAAGATCGAAGGAGCGATCAGCCCCAGCATTTT.

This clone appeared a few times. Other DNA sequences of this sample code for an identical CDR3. CDR3 in amino acids: CASSQDEGGYTF. The CDR3 bases are TGTGCCAGCAGCCAAGACGAAGGTGGCTACACCTTC. This chain links TRBV3-1 (or the pseudogene TRBV3-2) with TRBJ1-2; D remains ambiguous. The germline V gene encodes CDR1 LGHDT and CDR2 YNNKEL (reference sequence). This CDR3 region has 12 residues. The V gene lost 0 bases and the J gene lost 7 bases, with 6 bases spanning the gap.